This T cell receptor beta chain was observed in a study of blood T cell repertoires in COVID-19. About the study: T cells, B-cell-depleted T cells, or PBMCs supplied cDNA or gDNA.

Enrolled through a virtual design, the participants were between about 18 and 100 years of age and came from 24 US areas. At least ten counts were recorded for this clone. Per the original data handling: By means of reference gene primer amplification, nucleated cell counts were estimated. TCRdb's copy holds only in-frame clones and misses some; the assay was immunoSEQ multiplex PCR. V, J and clone size reflect that table, while D and trimming were determined from the DNA. This table holds roughly 150,000 clones, approximately 83% found once. The ends lost 5 bases at V and 3 bases at J; junction bases unmatched: 8. CDR1 is MNHEY, CDR2 SVGEGT, per germline. CDR3 length equals 15 residues.

V gene TRBV6-2 or TRBV6-3 combines with J gene TRBJ2-3; 7 nucleotides line up with TRBD2. Sequencing was done on a sample of PBMCs or T cells enriched from blood (not recorded which). This TCR was recovered from a man aged 65-85 years who had been exposed to COVID-19. The CDR3 reads CASSTPGLLTDTQYF. CDR3 nucleotide sequence: TGTGCCAGCAGTACTCCGGGACTACTGACAGATACGCAGTATTTT.